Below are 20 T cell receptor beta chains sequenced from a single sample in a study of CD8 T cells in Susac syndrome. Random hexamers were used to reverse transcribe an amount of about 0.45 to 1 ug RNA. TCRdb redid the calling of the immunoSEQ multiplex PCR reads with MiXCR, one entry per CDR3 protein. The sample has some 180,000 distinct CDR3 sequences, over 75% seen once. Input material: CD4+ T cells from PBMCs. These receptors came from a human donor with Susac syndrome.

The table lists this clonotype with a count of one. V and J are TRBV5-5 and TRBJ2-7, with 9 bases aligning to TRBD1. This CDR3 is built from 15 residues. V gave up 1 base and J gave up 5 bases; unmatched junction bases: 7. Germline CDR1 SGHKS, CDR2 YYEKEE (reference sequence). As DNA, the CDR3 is TGTGCCAGCAGCTTGAGGGGACAGGGCTGGGACGAGCAGTACTTC. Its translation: CASSLRGQGWDEQYF. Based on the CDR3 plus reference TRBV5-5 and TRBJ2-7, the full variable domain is DAGVTQSPTHLIKTRGQQVTLRCSPISGHKSVSWYQQVLGQGPQFIFQYYEKEERGRGNFPDRFSARQFPNYSSELNVNALLLGDSALYLCASSLRGQGWDEQYFGPGTRLTVT.

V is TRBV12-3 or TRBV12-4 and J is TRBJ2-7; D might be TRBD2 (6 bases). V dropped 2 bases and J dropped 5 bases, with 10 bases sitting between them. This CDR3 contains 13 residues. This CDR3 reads CASSLLEGNEQYF. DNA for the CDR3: TGTGCCAGCAGTTTATTGGAGGGTAACGAGCAGTACTTC.

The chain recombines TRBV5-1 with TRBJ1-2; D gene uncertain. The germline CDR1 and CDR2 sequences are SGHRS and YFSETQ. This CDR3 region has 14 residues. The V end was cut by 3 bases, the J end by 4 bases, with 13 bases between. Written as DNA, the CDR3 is TGCGCCAGCAGCTCGGATTGGTTTCCCTATGGCTACACCTTC. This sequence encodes CASSSDWFPYGYTF. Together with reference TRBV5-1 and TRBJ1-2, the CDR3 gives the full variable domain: KAGVTQTPRYLIKTRGQQVTLSCSPISGHRSVSWYQQTPGQGLQFLFEYFSETQRNKGNFPGRFSGRQFSNSRSEMNVSTLELGDSALYLCASSSDWFPYGYTFGSGTRLTVV.

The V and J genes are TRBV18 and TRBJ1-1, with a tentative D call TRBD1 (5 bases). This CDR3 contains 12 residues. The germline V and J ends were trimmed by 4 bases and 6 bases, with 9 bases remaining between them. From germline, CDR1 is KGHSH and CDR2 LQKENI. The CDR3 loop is CASSRRVPEAFF. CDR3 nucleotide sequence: TGTGCCAGCTCACGCAGGGTCCCTGAAGCTTTCTTT.

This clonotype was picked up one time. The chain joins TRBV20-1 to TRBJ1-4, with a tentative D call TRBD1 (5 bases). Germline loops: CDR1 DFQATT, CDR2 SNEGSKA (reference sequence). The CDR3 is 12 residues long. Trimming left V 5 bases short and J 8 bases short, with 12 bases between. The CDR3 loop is CSAVPRDEKLFF. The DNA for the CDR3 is TGCAGTGCTGTGCCAAGGGACGAAAAACTGTTTTTT.

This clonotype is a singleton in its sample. Here the CDR3 DNA reads TGTGCCAGCTTGAGGGGGCTTCACAATGAGCAGTTCTTC. This encodes CASLRGLHNEQFF. The chain combines TRBV6-1 with TRBJ2-1, with 7 bases fitting TRBD1. There are 13 residues in the CDR3. CDR1 and CDR2 from the germline V gene are MNHNS and SASEGT. After removal of 8 bases from V and 5 bases from J, the junction contained 6 bases not matched to a gene.

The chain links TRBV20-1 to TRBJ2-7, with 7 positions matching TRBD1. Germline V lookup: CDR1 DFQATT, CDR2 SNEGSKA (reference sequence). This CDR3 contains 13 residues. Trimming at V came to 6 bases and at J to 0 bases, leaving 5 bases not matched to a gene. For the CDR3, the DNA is TGCAGTGCCCCGGGACAGCCCTCCTACGAGCAGTACTTC. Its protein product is CSAPGQPSYEQYF.

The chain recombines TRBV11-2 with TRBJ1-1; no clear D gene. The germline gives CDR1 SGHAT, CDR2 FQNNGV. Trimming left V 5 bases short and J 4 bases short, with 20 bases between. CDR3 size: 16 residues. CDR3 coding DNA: TGTGCCAGCAGCCTCAACCGCTTCCCAGGTGGCACTGAAGCTTTCTTT. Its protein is CASSLNRFPGGTEAFF.

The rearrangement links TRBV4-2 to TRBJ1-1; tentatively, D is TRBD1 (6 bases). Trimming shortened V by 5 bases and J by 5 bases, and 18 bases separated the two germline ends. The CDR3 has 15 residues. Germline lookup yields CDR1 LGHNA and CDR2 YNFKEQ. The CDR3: CASSFSGAGETEAFF. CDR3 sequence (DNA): TGTGCCAGCAGCTTCTCGGGGGCGGGGGAGACTGAAGCTTTCTTT.

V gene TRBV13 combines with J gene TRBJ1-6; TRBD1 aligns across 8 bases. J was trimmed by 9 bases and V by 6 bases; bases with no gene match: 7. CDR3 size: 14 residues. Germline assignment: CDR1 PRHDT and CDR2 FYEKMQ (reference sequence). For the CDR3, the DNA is TGTGCCAGCAGACCAGGGGGCTCGGGTTCACCCCTCCACTTT. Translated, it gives CASRPGGSGSPLHF.

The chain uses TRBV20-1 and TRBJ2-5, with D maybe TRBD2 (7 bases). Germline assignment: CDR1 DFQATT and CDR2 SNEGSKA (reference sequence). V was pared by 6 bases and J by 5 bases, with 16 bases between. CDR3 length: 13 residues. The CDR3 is CSALRGGTETQYF. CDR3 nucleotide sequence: TGCAGTGCCCTGAGGGGGGGGACGGAGACCCAGTACTTC.

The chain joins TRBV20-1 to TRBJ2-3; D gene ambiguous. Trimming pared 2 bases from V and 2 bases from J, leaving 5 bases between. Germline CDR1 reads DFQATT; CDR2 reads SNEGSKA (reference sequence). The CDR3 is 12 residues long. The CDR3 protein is CSARLHTDTQYF. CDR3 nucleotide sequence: TGCAGTGCTAGACTACACACAGATACGCAGTATTTT.

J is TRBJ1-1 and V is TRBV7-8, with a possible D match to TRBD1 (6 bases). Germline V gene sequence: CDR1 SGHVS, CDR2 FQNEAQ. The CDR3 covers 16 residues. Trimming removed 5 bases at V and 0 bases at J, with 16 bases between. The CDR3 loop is CASSPVGTPMNTEAFF. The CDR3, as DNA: TGTGCCAGCAGCCCGGTGGGGACACCAATGAACACTGAAGCTTTCTTT.

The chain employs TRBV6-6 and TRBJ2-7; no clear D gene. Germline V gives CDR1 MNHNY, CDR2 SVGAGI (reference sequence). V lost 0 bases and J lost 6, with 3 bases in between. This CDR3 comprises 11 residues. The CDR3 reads CASSYSLEQYF. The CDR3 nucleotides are TGTGCCAGCAGTTACTCTCTCGAGCAGTACTTC.

The CDR3 bases are TGTGCCAGCAGTGACAACGGACTGGCGGGAGAGACCCAGTACTTC. Amino acids: CASSDNGLAGETQYF. This sequence joins TRBV2 and TRBJ2-5; a possible D gene is TRBD2 (5 bases). The germline V gene encodes CDR1 SNHLY and CDR2 FYNNEI. This CDR3 is 15 amino acids long. Trimming took off 3 bases at V and 4 bases at J, with 15 bases between the two ends.

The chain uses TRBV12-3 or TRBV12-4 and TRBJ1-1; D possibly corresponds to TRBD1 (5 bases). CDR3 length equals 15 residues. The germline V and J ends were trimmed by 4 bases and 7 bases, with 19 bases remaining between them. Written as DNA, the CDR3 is TGTGCCAGCAGTTCCAACCTGGACACCTCGGGTGAAGCTTTCTTT. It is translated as CASSSNLDTSGEAFF.

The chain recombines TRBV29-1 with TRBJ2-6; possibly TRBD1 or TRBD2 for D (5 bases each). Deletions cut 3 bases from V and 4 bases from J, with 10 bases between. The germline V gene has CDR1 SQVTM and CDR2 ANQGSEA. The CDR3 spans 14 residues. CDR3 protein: CSVDPGTGANVLTF. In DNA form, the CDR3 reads TGCAGCGTTGATCCTGGGACCGGGGCCAACGTCCTGACTTTC.

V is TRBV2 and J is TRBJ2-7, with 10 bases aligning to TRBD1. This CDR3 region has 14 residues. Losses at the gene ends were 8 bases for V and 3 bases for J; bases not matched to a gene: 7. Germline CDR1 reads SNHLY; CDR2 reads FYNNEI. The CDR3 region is CASRKDRGDYEQYF. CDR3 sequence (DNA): TGTGCCAGCCGAAAGGACAGGGGGGACTACGAGCAGTACTTC. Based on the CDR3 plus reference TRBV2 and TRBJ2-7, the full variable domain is EPEVTQTPSHQVTQMGQEVILRCVPISNHLYFYWYRQILGQKVEFLVSFYNNEISEKSEIFDDQFSVERPDGSNFTLKIRSTKLEDSAMYFCASRKDRGDYEQYFGPGTRLTVT.

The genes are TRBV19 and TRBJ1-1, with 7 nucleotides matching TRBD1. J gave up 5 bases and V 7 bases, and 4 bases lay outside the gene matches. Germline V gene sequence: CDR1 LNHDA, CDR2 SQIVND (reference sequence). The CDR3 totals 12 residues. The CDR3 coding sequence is TGTGCCAGTATCCAGGGGGGAACTGAAGCTTTCTTT. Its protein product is CASIQGGTEAFF.

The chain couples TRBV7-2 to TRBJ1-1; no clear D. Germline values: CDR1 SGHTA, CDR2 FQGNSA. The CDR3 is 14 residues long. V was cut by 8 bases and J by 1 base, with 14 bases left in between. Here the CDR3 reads CASLPYTWNTEAFF. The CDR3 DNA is TGTGCCAGCCTGCCCTATACATGGAACACTGAAGCTTTCTTT.